Listed here are 15 T cell receptor beta chains from one sample, sequenced in a study of blood T cell repertoires in COVID-19. Clones were sequenced by immunoSEQ multiplex PCR, and TCRdb holds only the in-frame ones, with some missing. The sample lists hundreds of thousands of clones; about nine tenths were seen once. Sequencing was done on a sample of PBMCs or T cells enriched from blood (not recorded which). The receptors come from a man aged 60 to 69 who had recovered from COVID-19.

The chain recombines TRBV5-1 with TRBJ1-1; a possible D gene is TRBD1 (5 bases). The CDR3 contains 15 residues. Germline V gene lookup returns CDR1 SGHRS and CDR2 YFSETQ. V lost 4 bases, J lost 4 bases, and 17 bases lay in between. This CDR3 is CASSHEQARGTEAFF. The CDR3 DNA follows: TGCGCCAGCAGCCACGAACAGGCCCGAGGCACTGAAGCTTTCTTT.

The rearrangement joins TRBV5-1 to TRBJ2-1, with TRBD2 matching 13 bases. The CDR3 contains 19 residues. The J segment lost 7 bases and the V segment lost 1 base, leaving 14 bases of the junction unmatched. Germline loops: CDR1 SGHRS, CDR2 YFSETQ. For the CDR3, the DNA is TGCGCCAGCAGCTTGTTACTAGCGGGAGGGCAGGACCCTACAAATGAGCAGTTCTTC. Its protein is CASSLLLAGGQDPTNEQFF.

The V call is TRBV4-2, the J call TRBJ2-2, with 12 bases identical to TRBD1. V was pared by 6 bases and J by 6 bases, with 5 bases of the junction left unmatched. The CDR3 consists of 15 residues. Germline values: CDR1 LGHNA, CDR2 YNFKEQ. This CDR3 reads CASRSGTGGPGELFF. The CDR3 DNA reads TGTGCCAGCAGATCCGGGACAGGGGGCCCCGGGGAGCTGTTTTTT.

V usage is TRBV6-5 and J usage is TRBJ1-2; TRBD1 matches 9 bases. Per the germline V gene, CDR1 is MNHEY and CDR2 is SVGAGI. V shed 5 bases, J shed 8 bases, and the junction held 6 bases outside the gene matches. The CDR3 has 13 residues. CDR3: CASSHQTGGGYTF. The CDR3 region has the DNA TGTGCCAGCAGTCACCAGACAGGGGGAGGCTACACCTTC.

This clone was detected once. The gene calls are TRBV5-1 and TRBJ2-2; 14 bases align to TRBD2. Unmatched junction bases numbered 6, after V lost 4 bases and J lost 4 bases. Germline lookup yields CDR1 SGHRS and CDR2 YFSETQ. The CDR3 spans 17 residues. CDR3 DNA: TGCGCCAGCAGCCCGGGACTAGCGGGAGCGGCCACCGGGGAGCTGTTTTTT. Amino acid sequence: CASSPGLAGAATGELFF.

This clone has a single count. This chain connects TRBV23-1 to TRBJ1-5; TRBD1 matches 7 bases. TRBV23-1 is an ORF for which the function is uncertain. The CDR3 contains 14 residues. V shed 0 bases and J 7 bases; nucleotides not matched to a gene: 3. CDR3: CASSQSYRGQPQHF. The CDR3, as DNA: TGCGCCAGCAGTCAATCGTACAGGGGCCAGCCCCAGCATTTT.

The chain has TRBV5-1 and TRBJ1-5; TRBD1 matches 10 bases. From germline, CDR1 is SGHRS and CDR2 YFSETQ. The CDR3 runs 17 residues. The V gene end was trimmed by 4 bases and the J gene end by 2 bases; junction bases not matched to a gene: 9. The DNA of the CDR3 is TGCGCCAGCAGCCCGGGGACAGGGGAAATGGGCAATCAGCCCCAGCATTTT. Translating gives CASSPGTGEMGNQPQHF.

This clone was observed a single time. The chain employs TRBV19 and TRBJ1-2; a weak D match, TRBD1 (6 bases). The germline V gene has CDR1 LNHDA and CDR2 SQIVND (reference sequence). V lost 5 bases and J 2 bases, leaving 12 bases between the germline ends. CDR3 size: 14 residues. CDR3 sequence reads: CASSPDSMNYGYTF. The CDR3 DNA reads TGTGCCAGTAGTCCGGACAGTATGAACTATGGCTACACCTTC.

The chain couples TRBV30 to TRBJ2-1; D gene unclear. The germline V gene encodes CDR1 GTSNPN and CDR2 SVGIG (reference sequence). The CDR3 covers 13 residues. V lost 1 base and J lost 4, with 8 bases in between. The CDR3: CAWSGDGYNEQFF. The DNA for the CDR3 is TGTGCCTGGAGTGGTGACGGGTACAATGAGCAGTTCTTC.

The V call is TRBV4-1, the J call TRBJ2-7; 9 nucleotides align to TRBD2. Unmatched junction bases numbered 4, after V lost 5 bases and J lost 2 bases. Per the germline V gene, CDR1 is MGHRA and CDR2 is YSYEKL. The length of the CDR3 is 14 residues. CDR3 coding DNA: TGCGCCAGCAGCGAGACTAGCGGTCCCTACGAGCAGTACTTC. Amino acid sequence: CASSETSGPYEQYF.

The V call is TRBV6-5, the J call TRBJ1-6, with TRBD1 matching over 8 bases. Unmatched junction bases numbered 9, after V lost 7 bases and J lost 10 bases. Germline CDR1 is MNHEY and CDR2 is SVGAGI. This CDR3 contains 14 residues. The CDR3 DNA is TGTGCCAGCAAACTTCAGGGGGCTCGATCACCCCTCCACTTT. This codes for CASKLQGARSPLHF.

The genes are TRBV7-2 and TRBJ2-7; TRBD1 matches 7 bases. In germline, CDR1 is SGHTA, CDR2 FQGNSA. The length of the CDR3 is 13 residues. The V and J ends lost 5 bases and 5 bases, in that order; junction bases with no gene match: 6. The CDR3 coding sequence is TGTGCCAGCAGCAAGGGACAGAGGGACGAGCAGTACTTC. Its translation: CASSKGQRDEQYF. Full variable domain (missing parts from reference TRBV7-2 and TRBJ2-7): GAGVSQSPSNKVTEKGKDVELRCDPISGHTALYWYRQSLGQGLEFLIYFQGNSAPDKSGLPSDRFSAERTGGSVSTLTIQRTQQEDSAVYLCASSKGQRDEQYFGPGTRLTVT.

The chain joins TRBV3-1 (or the pseudogene TRBV3-2) to TRBJ1-2; 8 positions agree with TRBD1. V dropped 1 base and J dropped 9; count of bases not matched to a gene: 16. This CDR3 region has 17 residues. From germline, CDR1 is LGHDT and CDR2 YNNKEL (reference sequence). The CDR3 loop reads CASSQALPHRGFRRYTF. CDR3 in DNA: TGTGCCAGCAGCCAAGCTCTCCCACACAGGGGGTTCCGTCGCTACACCTTC.

The rearrangement uses TRBV5-5 and TRBJ1-5; possibly TRBD1 for D (6 bases). The germline CDR1 and CDR2 sequences are SGHKS and YYEKEE (reference sequence). The CDR3 is 14 amino acids. Between the trimmed V and J ends, which lost 6 bases and 0 bases, there was a span of 10 bases. CDR3 residues: CASNRDGSNQPQHF. For the CDR3, the DNA is TGTGCCAGCAACAGGGACGGTAGCAATCAGCCCCAGCATTTT.

This chain connects TRBV27 to TRBJ1-6, with D maybe TRBD1 (5 bases). The CDR3 spans 14 residues. The germline V gene has CDR1 MNHEY and CDR2 SMNVEV (reference sequence). Trimming removed 6 bases from V and 7 bases from J, with 13 bases in between. CDR3 nucleotide sequence: TGTGCCAGCAGCCAGGGCCGGACCAATTCACCCCTCCACTTT. Its translation is CASSQGRTNSPLHF.